Included here is one TCR beta chain sequence, with context. Its antigen is still unknown. The record has no base qualities; no much larger clone is one base away. The data were obtained in a study of cytotoxic CD8 clonotypes in ibrutinib-treated CLL listed by TCRdb under 2021. With respect to the entire study: The cohort included about 15 treatment-naive and under 13 relapsed/refractory patients; 17 to 18 were IGHV unmutated. On average, each sample yielded around 270,000 productive templates and 94,082 productive rearrangements. Cryopreserved peripheral blood mononuclear cells were obtained prior to treatment, at the time of response, and at either disease progression or sustained remission. Longitudinal samples were available for about 30% of the 86 trial participants. Responses were partial in roughly 24 patients and complete in 2; after median approximately 69 months follow-up, roughly 14 stayed in remission and approximately 12 progressed. Samples at response were collected after a median of about 12 months of treatment, with a range of about 6 to 36 months.

Findings and caveats that apply to the study as a whole: Clonality rose at ibrutinib response, remained stable during sustained remission, and dropped back toward baseline at progression. Public clonotypes were rare and either contracted or stayed stable during treatment, and the rise in clonality at ibrutinib response reflected the expansion of private clonotypes. Baseline clonality was found to be higher than that of age-matched healthy donors and was strongly correlated with circulating CD8+ T-cell counts. Sampling times were not matched between sustained-remission and progressing patients, and lymph node repertoires were not studied.

The goal of deep resolution MiSeq sequencing was a depth between 1 in 1 million and 1 in 200,000 T cells, and coverage averaged 10x per clonotype. TCR beta libraries were generated with the immunoSEQ hsTCRB Kit. The authors' analysis ran thus. The data were analyzed with ImmunoSEQ Analyzer and ImmunoSEQ Data Assistant, and V, D and J gene assignments followed IMGT definitions. Clonality was computed as one minus normalized Shannon entropy of productive rearrangement frequencies, ranging from 0 to 1. Only overrepresented clonotypes making up at least 0.05% of each patient's repertoire were included in the public clonotype analysis. Some 14 age-matched healthy donor repertoires from immuneACCESS served as clonality controls. Held by TCRdb, this immuneACCESS table contains in-frame sequences only and omits some clones. Under half of the omission traces to an unresolved V gene where checked; the cause of the rest is unknown. For V, J and clone size, that table is used; D and trimming come from the DNA. Within this sample are 20,000 to 25,000 clones, with less than 80% of them counted one time only. 20% to 30% of the sample comes from the top ten.

For TCR beta library preparation, roughly 2 micrograms of genomic DNA were extracted from the cryopreserved PBMCs. Longitudinal blood samples from CLL patients receiving ibrutinib monotherapy were subjected to high-throughput TCR beta sequencing. Patients were enrolled in a phase 2 open-label single-center ibrutinib monotherapy trial. Here the sequenced sample was PBMCs, taken before ibrutinib treatment. The receptor was derived from a human donor with chronic lymphocytic leukemia.

The CDR3 region reads CASSPSGPTTEQYF. The base sequence is TGTGCCAGCAGCCCCTCCGGGCCAACTACCGAGCAGTACTTC. The rearranged chain carries TRBV13 and TRBJ2-7; there is no confident call for the D gene. Inclusive of the bounding cysteine and phenylalanine, the CDR3 is 14 residues long. Only the CDR3 part of the read is kept: 42 bases, read in frame from the first base. A distance of 17 bases separates the germline ends of V and J, which lose 5 bases and 6 bases respectively. Sequences PRHDT (CDR1) and FYEKMQ (CDR2) are obtained from the germline V gene (reference sequence).